This T cell receptor beta chain is drawn from a study of blood T cells in healthy people across ages. This CDR3 has 12 amino acids. Looked up from germline, CDR1 is SGDLS and CDR2 is YYNGEE. Primed by a sample-barcoded 5' primer and a J-beta primer mix, a second PCR proceeded for 7 to 11 cycles. TCRdb reprocessed the 5' RACE reads with MiXCR, giving one entry per CDR3 protein. The data hold around 800,000 distinct CDR3 sequences, with 53% observed a single time. Points on this clonotype: No antigen is known for it.

Ranging in age from roughly 6 to 100, the donors were healthy Caucasian individuals from Russia. With each sample, at least 6 micrograms of total RNA were extracted. General study findings and limits: No conclusive comparison of naive versus antigen-experienced cells was possible with unsorted PBMCs.

V and J are TRBV9 and TRBJ2-4; 7 bases line up with TRBD2. The DNA matches TRBJ2-7 better at its end, which makes the J call doubtful. The source of this sequence is an elderly man in good health. Sequenced: blood. The DNA of the CDR3 is TGTGCCTCGGGGGGACCACTAGACGAGCAGTACTTC. Its protein product is CASGGPLDEQYF.